A selection of T cell receptor beta chains follows, all from one sample in a study of T cell repertoires in cytomegalovirus infection. In TCRdb, the reads were re-called with MiXCR into one record per CDR3 protein. The sample holds about 260,000 distinct CDR3 sequences, around 13% seen once. Sequenced: PBMCs. These receptors were obtained from a human donor in good health (CMV status not recorded). Some clones in this sample may be carry-over from other donors' samples. Each CDR3 is given with its conserved first and last residue. A D gene is named only where the DNA matches it firmly. A row's size may be missing; if present it is once, few, many or a size class.

>TRBV6-2/TRBV6-3|many|TRBJ1-5|-
CASSSTPQGRSNQPQHF
TGTGCCAGCAGTTCTACCCCCCAGGGGCGATCCAATCAGCCCCAGCATTTT
>TRBV29-1|-|TRBJ2-5|-
CSVWIRGAETQYF
TGCAGCGTATGGATAAGAGGGGCAGAGACCCAGTACTTC
>TRBV7-2|many|TRBJ2-1|-
CASSTTGVRNEQFF
TGTGCCAGCAGCACGACGGGGGTGAGGAATGAGCAGTTCTTC
>TRBV7-3|many|TRBJ2-7|-
CASGIGVGDEQYF
TGTGCCAGCGGTATCGGGGTGGGGGACGAGCAGTACTTC
>TRBV28|many|TRBJ1-5|-
CASSDRPNQPQHF
TGTGCCAGCAGCGACAGGCCTAATCAGCCCCAGCATTTT
>TRBV7-3|many|TRBJ2-2|TRBD2
CASSVQLAGPFANTGELFF
TGTGCCAGCAGCGTTCAACTAGCGGGCCCTTTTGCGAACACCGGGGAGCTGTTTTTT
>TRBV7-8|many|TRBJ2-7|-
CASSLGTPGLLPDEQYF
TGTGCCAGCAGCTTGGGGACACCGGGACTTCTCCCAGATGAGCAGTACTTC
>TRBV29-1|few|TRBJ2-5|TRBD2
CSVEEWGLAGGPQETQYF
TGCAGCGTGGAAGAGTGGGGCCTAGCGGGGGGGCCACAAGAGACCCAGTACTTC
>TRBV7-8|many|TRBJ2-7|TRBD2
CASSPRTSNYEQYF
TGTGCCAGCAGCCCTCGGACTAGCAACTACGAGCAGTACTTC
>TRBV6-6|many|TRBJ2-7|-
CASSYSRDSYEQYF
TGTGCCAGCAGTTACTCGCGGGACTCCTACGAGCAGTACTTC
>TRBV14|few|TRBJ1-1|-
CASSQDVMNTEAFF
TGTGCCAGCAGCCAGGATGTCATGAACACTGAAGCTTTCTTT
>TRBV6-5|few|TRBJ1-2|-
CASSYSRTDYGYTF
TGTGCCAGCAGTTATTCGAGGACAGATTATGGCTACACCTTC
>TRBV6-5|-|TRBJ2-7|TRBD1
CASSLGQGWGEQYF
TGTGCCAGCAGTTTAGGACAGGGATGGGGCGAGCAGTACTTC
>TRBV4-3|many|TRBJ1-4|TRBD1
CASSPKRGQQDEKLFF
TGCGCCAGCAGCCCCAAGAGGGGACAGCAAGATGAAAAACTGTTTTTT
>TRBV10-3|few|TRBJ2-3|TRBD2
CAISLASGGKYF
TGTGCCATCAGCCTCGCTAGCGGGGGGAAGTATTTT
>TRBV5-5|-|TRBJ2-1|-
CASSLGISYNELFF
TGTGCCAGCAGCTTGGGGATCTCCTACAATGAGCTGTTCTTC
>TRBV28|many|TRBJ2-7|-
CATLFSYEQYF
TGTGCCACCCTCTTCTCCTACGAGCAGTACTTC
>TRBV14|many|TRBJ2-1|-
CASSQAWQGLYNEQFF
TGTGCCAGCAGCCAAGCATGGCAGGGGCTCTACAATGAGCAGTTCTTC
>TRBV20-1|few|TRBJ2-1|TRBD2
CSATSGVNNEQFF
TGCAGTGCTACTAGCGGGGTAAACAATGAGCAGTTCTTC
>TRBV28|many|TRBJ2-7|-
CASRSDPSYEQYF
TGTGCCAGCAGGAGCGATCCCTCCTACGAGCAGTACTTC
>TRBV18|-|TRBJ1-1|-
CASSRQAMNTEAFF
TGTGCCAGCTCTCGACAGGCTATGAACACTGAAGCTTTCTTT
>TRBV7-9|few|TRBJ1-2|-
CASSLGTQIRYGYTF
TGTGCCAGCAGCTTAGGGACACAAATTCGATATGGCTACACCTTC
>TRBV9|-|TRBJ2-3|TRBD2
CASSLLAGEEDTQYF
TGTGCCAGCAGCTTACTAGCGGGAGAGGAAGATACGCAGTATTTT
>TRBV4-2|many|TRBJ2-2|-
CASSQATDTGELFF
TGTGCCAGCAGCCAAGCGACGGACACCGGGGAGCTGTTTTTT
>TRBV20-1|many|TRBJ2-1|TRBD2
CSAREGGRPEGEQFF
TGCAGTGCTAGAGAAGGCGGGAGACCGGAGGGGGAGCAGTTCTTC
>TRBV7-2|many|TRBJ1-5|-
CASSLARNNQPQHF
TGTGCCAGCAGCTTAGCCCGGAACAATCAGCCCCAGCATTTT
>TRBV28|-|TRBJ2-5|TRBD2
CASMGLLAGWQETQYF
TGTGCCAGCATGGGGTTACTAGCGGGATGGCAGGAGACCCAGTACTTC
>TRBV20-1|few|TRBJ1-2|-
CSARLQGGYTF
TGCAGTGCTAGACTCCAAGGCGGCTACACCTTC
>TRBV7-8|many|TRBJ1-6|-
CASSHRPGGTGSYNSPLHF
TGTGCCAGCAGCCACCGACCCGGGGGGACGGGCTCCTATAATTCACCCCTCCACTTT
>TRBV4-2|many|TRBJ1-1|-
CASSPEGRGREAFF
TGTGCCAGCAGCCCGGAGGGACGGGGACGTGAAGCTTTCTTT
>TRBV5-4|few|TRBJ2-3|-
CASSPRSGTDTQYF
TGTGCCAGCAGCCCTCGTAGCGGCACAGATACGCAGTATTTT
>TRBV12-3/TRBV12-4|-|TRBJ1-6|TRBD1
CASTKGTGGFNSPLHF
TGTGCCAGCACTAAGGGGACAGGGGGCTTTAATTCACCCCTCCACTTT
>TRBV7-8|many|TRBJ2-5|TRBD2
CASSRLAGAAETQYF
TGTGCCAGCAGCCGACTGGCGGGAGCGGCAGAGACCCAGTACTTC
>TRBV6-2/TRBV6-3|many|TRBJ1-2|-
CASSPTDFHYGYTF
TGTGCCAGCAGCCCGACAGATTTTCACTATGGCTACACCTTC
>TRBV20-1|many|TRBJ2-1|TRBD1
CSARDLLSTGGAFNEQFF
TGCAGTGCTAGAGATCTCTTGTCGACAGGGGGCGCGTTCAATGAGCAGTTCTTC
>TRBV29-1|few|TRBJ2-7|TRBD1
CSVLEGQDLFLTYEQYF
TGCAGCGTACTCGAGGGACAGGACCTTTTTCTCACCTACGAGCAGTACTTC
>TRBV6-2/TRBV6-3|-|TRBJ2-3|TRBD2
CASSYSIPVAGVWWTDTQYF
TGTGCCAGCAGTTACTCTATTCCGGTCGCGGGAGTGTGGTGGACAGATACGCAGTATTTT